Included here is one T cell receptor beta chain sequence, with context. The antigen is unknown. The data were obtained in a study of memory CD8 T cells in hepatitis C reinfection. On the study more broadly: Pre-reinfection sampling occurred 55 to 20 weeks ahead of detected reinfection.

Findings and limits, study-wide: With four or five donors, public clonotype conclusions could not be definitive.

Time point denoted: pre-reinfection, 55 to 20 weeks before reinfection detection. Sorted cells were sequenced directly ex vivo without any in vitro expansion. The Montreal HEPCO cohort supplied donors who inject drugs. Repertoires were generated with immunoSEQ multiplex PCR, while TCRdb's copy carries only in-frame clones and drops some. There are approximately 52,000 clones in the sample; nearly 90% occur only once, and roughly 1% lies in the top ten. CDR3 length: 13 amino acids. V shed 9 bases and J 7 bases; nucleotides not matched to a gene: 10. Germline V gene lookup returns CDR1 SGHTA and CDR2 FQGNSA.

This clonotype originated in a man aged 18 to 30 with hepatitis C virus infection. This chain joins TRBV7-2 and TRBJ2-7; the match to TRBD2 covers 9 bases. Sequencing used naive CD8+ T cells sorted from blood. CDR3 in DNA: TGTGCCAGTTCCATAGCGGGAGTAGGAGAGCAGTACTTC. It codes for CASSIAGVGEQYF.